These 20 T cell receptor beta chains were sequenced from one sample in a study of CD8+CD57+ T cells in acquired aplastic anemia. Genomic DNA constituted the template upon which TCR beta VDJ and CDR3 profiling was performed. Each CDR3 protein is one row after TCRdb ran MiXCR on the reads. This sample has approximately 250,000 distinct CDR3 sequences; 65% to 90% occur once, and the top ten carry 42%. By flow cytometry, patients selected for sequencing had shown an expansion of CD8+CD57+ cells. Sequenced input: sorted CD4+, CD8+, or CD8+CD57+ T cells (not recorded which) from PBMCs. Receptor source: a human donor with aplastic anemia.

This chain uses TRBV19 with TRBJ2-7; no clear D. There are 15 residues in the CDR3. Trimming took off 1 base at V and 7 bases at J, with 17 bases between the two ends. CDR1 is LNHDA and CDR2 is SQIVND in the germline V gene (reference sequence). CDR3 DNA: TGTGCCAGTAGTATAGCAACCGAAGCCCACAATGAGCAGTACGTC. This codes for CASSIATEAHNEQYV.

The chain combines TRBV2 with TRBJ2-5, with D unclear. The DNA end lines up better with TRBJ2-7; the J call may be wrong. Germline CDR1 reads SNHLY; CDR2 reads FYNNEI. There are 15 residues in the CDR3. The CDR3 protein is CASSELEPLLDEQYF. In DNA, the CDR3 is TGTGCCAGCAGTGAGCTAGAGCCGCTACTGGACGAGCAGTACTTC.

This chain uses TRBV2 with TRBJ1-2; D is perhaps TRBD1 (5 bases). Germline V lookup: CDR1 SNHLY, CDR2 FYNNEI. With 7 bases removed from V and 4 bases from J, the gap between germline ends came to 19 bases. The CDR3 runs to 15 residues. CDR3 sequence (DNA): TGTGCCAGCAACCTCGGGGCAGGAGTATCCTATGGCTACACCTTC. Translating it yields CASNLGAGVSYGYTF.

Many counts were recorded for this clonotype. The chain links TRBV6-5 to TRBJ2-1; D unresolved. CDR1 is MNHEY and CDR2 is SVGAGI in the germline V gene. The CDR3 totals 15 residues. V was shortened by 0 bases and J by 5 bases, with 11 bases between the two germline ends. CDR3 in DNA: TGTGCCAGCAGTTACTCGAGGCTACATAACAATGAGCAGTTCTTC. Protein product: CASSYSRLHNNEQFF.

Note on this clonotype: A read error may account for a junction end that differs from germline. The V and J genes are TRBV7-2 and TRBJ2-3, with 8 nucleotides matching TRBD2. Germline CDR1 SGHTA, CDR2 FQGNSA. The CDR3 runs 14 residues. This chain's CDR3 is CASSFAGGGGEQYF. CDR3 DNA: TGTGCCAGCAGCTTCGCGGGAGGTGGCGGGGAGCAGTACTTT.

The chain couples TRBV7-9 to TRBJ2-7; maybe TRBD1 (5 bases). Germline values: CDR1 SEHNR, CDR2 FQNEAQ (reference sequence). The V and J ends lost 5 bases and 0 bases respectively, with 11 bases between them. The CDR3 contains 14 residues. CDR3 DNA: TGTGCCAGCAGCACAGGACGGACCTCCTACGAGCAGTACGTC. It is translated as CASSTGRTSYEQYV.

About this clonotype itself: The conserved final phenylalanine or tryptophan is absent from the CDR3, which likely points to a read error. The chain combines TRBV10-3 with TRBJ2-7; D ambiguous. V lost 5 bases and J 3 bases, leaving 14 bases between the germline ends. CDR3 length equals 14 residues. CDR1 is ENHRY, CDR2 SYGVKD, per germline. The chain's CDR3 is CAISHVDGNYEQYH. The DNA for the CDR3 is TGTGCCATCAGTCACGTGGACGGTAACTACGAGCAGTACCAT.

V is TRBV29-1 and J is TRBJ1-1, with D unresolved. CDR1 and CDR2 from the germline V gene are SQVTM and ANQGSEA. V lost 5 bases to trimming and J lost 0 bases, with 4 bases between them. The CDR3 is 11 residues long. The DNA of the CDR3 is TGCAGCGTTCGACTGAACACTGAAGCTTTCTTT. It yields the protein CSVRLNTEAFF.

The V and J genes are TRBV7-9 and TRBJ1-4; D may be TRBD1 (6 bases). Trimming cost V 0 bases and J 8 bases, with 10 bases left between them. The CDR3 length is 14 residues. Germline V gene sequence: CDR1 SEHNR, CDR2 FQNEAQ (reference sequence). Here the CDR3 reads CASSLAQGDEKLFF. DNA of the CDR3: TGTGCCAGCAGCTTAGCACAGGGAGACGAAAAACTGTTTTTT.

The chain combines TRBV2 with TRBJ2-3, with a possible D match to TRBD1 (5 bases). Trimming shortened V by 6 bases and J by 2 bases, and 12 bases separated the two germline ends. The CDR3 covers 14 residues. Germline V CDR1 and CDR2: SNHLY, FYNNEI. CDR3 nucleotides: TGTGCCAGCAGCGCGCTAGGGGACACAGATACGCAGTATTTT. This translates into CASSALGDTDTQYF.

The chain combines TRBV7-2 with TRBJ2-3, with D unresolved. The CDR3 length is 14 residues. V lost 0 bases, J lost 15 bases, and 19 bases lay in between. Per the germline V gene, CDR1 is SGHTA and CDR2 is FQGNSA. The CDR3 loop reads CASSLAGIADYNYF. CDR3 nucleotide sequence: TGTGCCAGCAGCTTAGCGGGAATTGCCGATTACAATTATTTT.

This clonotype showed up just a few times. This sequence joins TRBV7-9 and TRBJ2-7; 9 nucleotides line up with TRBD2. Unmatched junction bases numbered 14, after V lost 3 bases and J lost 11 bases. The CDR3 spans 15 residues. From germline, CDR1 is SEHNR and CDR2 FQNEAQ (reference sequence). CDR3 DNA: TGTGCCAGCAGCTTTCAAAGAAGCGGGGGGTGCGATGAGTACGTC. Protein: CASSFQRSGGCDEYV.

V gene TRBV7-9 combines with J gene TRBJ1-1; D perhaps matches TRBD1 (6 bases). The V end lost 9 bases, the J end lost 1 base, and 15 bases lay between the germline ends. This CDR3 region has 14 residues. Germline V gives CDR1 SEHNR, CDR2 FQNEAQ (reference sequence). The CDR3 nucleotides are TGTGCCAGAAAGACAGGACAGCCGAACACTGAAGCTTTCTTT. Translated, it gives CARKTGQPNTEAFF.

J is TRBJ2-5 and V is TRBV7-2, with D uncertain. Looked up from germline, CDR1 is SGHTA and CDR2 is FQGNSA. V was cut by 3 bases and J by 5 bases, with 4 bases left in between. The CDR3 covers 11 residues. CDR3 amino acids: CASSFAETQYF. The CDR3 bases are TGTGCCAGCAGCTTTGCTGAGACCCAGTACTTC.

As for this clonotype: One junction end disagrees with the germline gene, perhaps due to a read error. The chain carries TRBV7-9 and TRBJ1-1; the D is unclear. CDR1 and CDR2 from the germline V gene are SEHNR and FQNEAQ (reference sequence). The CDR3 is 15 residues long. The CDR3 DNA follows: TGTGCCAGCAGCTCAGAAGATACGCAGAATTCTGAAGCATTCTTT. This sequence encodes CASSSEDTQNSEAFF.

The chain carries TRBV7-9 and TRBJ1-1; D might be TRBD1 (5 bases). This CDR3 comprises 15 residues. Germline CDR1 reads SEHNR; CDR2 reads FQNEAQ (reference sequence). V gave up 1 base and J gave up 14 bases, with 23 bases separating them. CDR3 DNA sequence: TGTGCCAGCAGCTTAGAGGGGCAAGGGGCCACTAATGAATTCTTT. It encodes CASSLEGQGATNEFF.

The CDR3 loop reads CASSSDPIYNEQFF. The CDR3 DNA follows: TGTGCCAGCAGTTCCGATCCTATCTACAATGAGCAGTTCTTC. This chain uses TRBV2 with TRBJ2-1; D not certain. CDR3 length equals 14 residues. The ends were cut back, 5 bases at V and 3 bases at J, with 11 bases in the middle. CDR1 and CDR2 from the germline V gene are SNHLY and FYNNEI.

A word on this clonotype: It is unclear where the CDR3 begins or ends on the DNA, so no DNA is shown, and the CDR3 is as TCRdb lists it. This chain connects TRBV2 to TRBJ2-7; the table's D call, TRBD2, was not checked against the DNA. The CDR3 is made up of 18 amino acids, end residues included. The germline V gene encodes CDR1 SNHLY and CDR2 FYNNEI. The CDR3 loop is CASVKGADWTEAFFEQYV.

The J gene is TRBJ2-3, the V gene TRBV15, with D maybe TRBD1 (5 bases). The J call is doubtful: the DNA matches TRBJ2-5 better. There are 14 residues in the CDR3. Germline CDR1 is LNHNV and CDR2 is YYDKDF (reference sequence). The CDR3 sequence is CATSIGADHDTQYF. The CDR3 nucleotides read TGTGCCACCAGCATAGGGGCAGACCACGATACCCAGTACTTC.

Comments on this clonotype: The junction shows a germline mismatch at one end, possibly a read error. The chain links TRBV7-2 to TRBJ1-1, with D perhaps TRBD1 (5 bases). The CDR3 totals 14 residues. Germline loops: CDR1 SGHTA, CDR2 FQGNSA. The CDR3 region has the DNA TGTGCCAGCAGCACCGGGAGGTGGGGACCACTGAAGCTCTTT. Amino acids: CASSTGRWGPLKLF.